Listed here are 28 T cell receptor beta chains from one sample, sequenced in a study of tissue T cells after allogeneic stem cell transplantation (dated by TCRdb to the early 2020s). Library preparation employed the immunoSEQ multiplex PCR assay. TCRdb provides this immuneACCESS table in a form limited to in-frame rearrangements. Some clones are lacking; in checked studies, under half of them reflect an unresolved V gene, and why the rest are absent is not known. Within this sample are several thousand clones, with around 46% of them counted one time only. The ten largest clones represent 16% of the sample. The label giving this sample's time point can be read as: mouse harvest day 14 after allogeneic transplant. Each mouse graft, delivered by tail vein injection, combined 10^6 splenic CD5+ T cells with 10^7 T-cell-depleted bone marrow cells. Material for sequencing was lymph node tissue. The receptors shown here come from a female BALB/c mouse given C57BL/6 T cells with graft-versus-host disease after an allogeneic hematopoietic cell transplant.

With respect to this clone: Genes and germline are mouse. The missing CDR3 end, 1 residue past where the read stops, is filled in from the germline J gene. The chain employs TRBV13-2 and TRBJ1-1; D is possibly TRBD1 (6 bases). This CDR3 has 14 amino acids. V gave up 0 bases and J gave up 3 bases, with 9 bases separating them. CDR1 is NNHNN, CDR2 SYGAGS, per germline (reference sequence). The CDR3 is CASGDASGDTEVFF. The covered CDR3 bases are TGTGCCAGCGGTGATGCATCAGGGGACACAGAAGTCTTC.

The sample holds a few counts of this clone. Gene names follow the mouse nomenclature. Sequencing ends 1 residue short of the CDR3 end; the germline J gene provides the rest. The chain combines TRBV26 with TRBJ1-5, with 9 positions matching TRBD1. CDR3 size: 15 residues. Germline lookup yields CDR1 KGHPV and CDR2 FQNQEV (reference sequence). The V and J ends lost 0 bases and 6 bases, in that order; junction bases with no gene match: 3. This CDR3 reads CASSLSTGGFQAPLF. Partial CDR3 DNA: TGTGCCAGCAGTCTGTCGACAGGGGGATTCCAGGCTCCGCTT.

This clone was found a few times. Mouse gene names and germline throughout. The read terminates 1 residue ahead of where the CDR3 ends, so the germline J gene completes it. The chain combines TRBV12-1 with TRBJ2-7, with TRBD1 matching 8 bases. The junction had 0 bases not matched to a gene; V was cut back by 0 bases and J by 0 bases. The CDR3 runs to 14 residues. Germline loops: CDR1 SGHSN, CDR2 HYEKVE. The CDR3 sequence is CASSLQGASYEQYF. Partial CDR3 DNA: TGTGCCAGCTCTCTCCAGGGGGCCTCCTATGAACAGTAC.

As concerns this clone: Mouse gene names and germline throughout. The sequence runs out 1 residue before the end of the CDR3; the remainder is reconstructed from the germline J gene. The chain joins TRBV26 to TRBJ1-1; 7 bases map to TRBD1. The germline gives CDR1 KGHPV, CDR2 FQNQEV (reference sequence). V was pared by 7 bases and J by 3 bases, with 2 bases of the junction left unmatched. The CDR3 loop spans 12 amino acids. The sequenced CDR3 bases are TGTGCCAGCACCACAGGGGACACAGAAGTCTTC. Translation: CASTTGDTEVF. The full-length CDR3 reads as CASTTGDTEVFF.

On this clone: Germline and genes: mouse. The CDR3 goes on 1 residue after the read ends, and that part is filled in from the germline J gene. The sample has other DNA sequences that encode this CDR3 too. This chain uses TRBV26 with TRBJ2-3; unclear D gene. The CDR3 loop spans 12 amino acids. V lost 0 bases and J lost 3, with 1 base in between. The germline V gene has CDR1 KGHPV and CDR2 FQNQEV (reference sequence). The CDR3: CASSLSAETLYF. CDR3 DNA, as far as it was read: TGTGCCAGCAGTCTGTCAGCAGAAACGCTGTAT. Full variable domain (remainder filled in from reference TRBV26 and TRBJ2-3): NSKVIQTPRYLVKGQGQKAKMRCIPEKGHPVVFWYQQNKNNEFKFLINFQNQEVLQQIDMTEKRFSAECPSNSPCSLEIQSSEAGDSALYLCASSLSAETLYFGSGTRLTVL.

On this clone: These gene names are mouse names. Read data end 1 residue before the CDR3 end; the end is taken from the germline J gene. The chain couples TRBV12-1 to TRBJ2-4; 9 nucleotides line up with TRBD2. Germline CDR1 SGHSN, CDR2 HYEKVE. The CDR3 has 15 residues. V dropped 1 base and J dropped 2; count of bases not matched to a gene: 3. Partial CDR3 DNA: TGTGCCAGCTCTCTGTGGACTGGGGTTCAAAACACCTTGTAC. Encoded protein: CASSLWTGVQNTLY. The full-length CDR3 reads as CASSLWTGVQNTLYF.

To note about this clone: Mouse names are used for the genes. With the read ending 1 residue before the CDR3 end, the germline J gene is used to fill in that end. The rearrangement joins TRBV12-2 to TRBJ1-2; TRBD1 is a possible D gene (6 bases). From germline, CDR1 is SGHLS and CDR2 HYDKME. V was shortened by 0 bases and J by 1 base, with 8 bases between the two germline ends. The CDR3 loop spans 14 amino acids. CDR3 loop: CASSLGGQNSDYTF. CDR3 DNA (partial): TGTGCCAGCTCTCTCGGGGGACAAAACTCCGACTACACC. The full variable domain, in which reference TRBV12-2 and TRBJ1-2 provide the parts outside the CDR3, is NSGVVQSPRYIIKGKGERSILKCIPISGHLSVAWYQQTQGQELKFFIQHYDKMERDKGNLPSRFSVQQFDDYHSEMNMSALELEDSAVYFCASSLGGQNSDYTFGSGTRLLVI.

Regarding this clone: Gene names are the mouse ones. The read ends 1 residue shy of where the CDR3 ends; the end is completed using the germline J gene. This chain connects TRBV26 to TRBJ1-2; D remains ambiguous. CDR1 is KGHPV, CDR2 FQNQEV, per germline (reference sequence). CDR3 size: 13 residues. V lost 2 bases and J lost 2, with 6 bases in between. CDR3 in amino acids: CASSLRVNSDYTF. The covered CDR3 bases are TGTGCCAGCAGTCTGCGGGTTAACTCCGACTACACC.

Remarks on this clone: Mouse gene names and germline throughout. With the read ending 1 residue before the CDR3 end, the germline J gene is used to fill in that end. V is TRBV26 and J is TRBJ2-4, with 7 bases aligning to TRBD2. CDR3 size: 14 residues. Looked up from germline, CDR1 is KGHPV and CDR2 is FQNQEV (reference sequence). J was trimmed by 1 base and V by 4 bases; bases with no gene match: 2. Incomplete CDR3 DNA: TGTGCCAGCAGTCCTGACTGGGGTCAAAACACCTTGTAC. It translates to CASSPDWGQNTLY. The complete CDR3 reads CASSPDWGQNTLYF. The whole variable domain, filled in from reference TRBV26 and TRBJ2-4, reads NSKVIQTPRYLVKGQGQKAKMRCIPEKGHPVVFWYQQNKNNEFKFLINFQNQEVLQQIDMTEKRFSAECPSNSPCSLEIQSSEAGDSALYLCASSPDWGQNTLYFGAGTRLSVL.

Details on this clone: Gene names and germline refer to mouse. The sequence runs out 1 residue before the end of the CDR3; the remainder is reconstructed from the germline J gene. The genes are TRBV14 and TRBJ1-3; D is ambiguous. There are 12 residues in the CDR3. Germline values: CDR1 SGHDT, CDR2 FRDEAV. Deletions cut 3 bases from V and 12 bases from J, with 13 bases between. This CDR3 is CASSSPPAGLYF. The covered CDR3 bases are TGTGCCAGCAGTTCCCCGCCGGCCGGGCTCTAT. Looking up the rest from reference TRBV14 and TRBJ1-3 gives the full variable domain: EAGVTQSPRYAVLQEGQAVSFWCDPISGHDTLYWYQQPRDQGPQLLVYFRDEAVIDNSQLPSDRFSAVRPKGTNSTLKIQSAKQGDTATYLCASSSPPAGLYFGEGSRLIVV.

Worth noting for this clone: The gene names given are mouse names. The read stops 1 residue short of the end of the CDR3; the missing end is completed from the germline J gene. The V and J genes are TRBV23 and TRBJ2-1. This CDR3 spans 13 amino acids. Per the germline V gene, CDR1 is KGHTA and CDR2 is FQNQQP. CDR3 residues: CSSSQSNYAEQFF. The part of the CDR3 DNA that was read is TGCTCCAGCAGTCAATCGAACTATGCTGAGCAGTTC.

About this clone: Gene names denote mouse genes. The CDR3 end lies 1 residue beyond the end of the read and is filled in from the germline J gene. The J gene is TRBJ1-1, the V gene TRBV13-3; TRBD1 agrees at 8 bases. The CDR3 extends over 12 amino acids. Germline V gene sequence: CDR1 NNHDY, CDR2 SYVADS. Losses at the gene ends were 2 bases for V and 6 bases for J; bases not matched to a gene: 0. CDR3 in amino acids: CASSETGAEVFF. The sequenced part of the CDR3 DNA is TGTGCCAGCAGTGAGACAGGGGCAGAAGTCTTC.

About this clone: All gene names here are mouse names. The observed sequence ends 1 residue before the CDR3 terminus, with the missing tail filled in from the germline J gene. The chain has TRBV26 and TRBJ2-4; D is possibly TRBD1 or TRBD2 (5 bases each). The CDR3 totals 13 residues. The germline V and J ends were trimmed by 5 bases and 10 bases, with 16 bases remaining between them. The germline CDR1 and CDR2 sequences are KGHPV and FQNQEV (reference sequence). The DNA read from the CDR3 is TGTGCCAGCAGTTCCGGGGCCCGGGACGCCTTGTAC. It yields the protein CASSSGARDALY. The whole CDR3 protein is CASSSGARDALYF.

This clone showed up just a few times. Genes here carry mouse names. The read halts 1 residue ahead of the CDR3 end, with the missing end drawn from the germline J gene. The chain has TRBV15 and TRBJ2-1, with D perhaps being TRBD1 or TRBD2 (5 bases each). This CDR3 has 15 amino acids. Trimming cost V 6 bases and J 3 bases, with 15 bases left between them. Germline values: CDR1 SGHND, CDR2 FRSKSL. CDR3 residues: CASSLGRAFYAEQFF. CDR3 bases read: TGTGCCAGCAGCCTGGGCAGGGCCTTCTATGCTGAGCAGTTC.

As regards this clone: The gene names given are mouse names. The read ends 1 residue early relative to the CDR3; the germline J gene fills the gap. The chain links TRBV26 to TRBJ2-5, with D perhaps matching TRBD2 (7 bases). CDR1 is KGHPV and CDR2 is FQNQEV in the germline V gene (reference sequence). The CDR3 is made up of 14 amino acids. V shed 0 bases and J shed 5 bases, with 9 bases lying between them. The CDR3 bases that were read are TGTGCCAGCAGTCTGTCCGGGGGGCGAGACACCCAGTAC. Encoded protein: CASSLSGGRDTQY. The whole CDR3 is CASSLSGGRDTQYF.

Of note for this clone: Gene names are mouse gene names. The CDR3 extends 1 residue past the end of the read, so its final part is completed from the germline J gene. This rearrangement joins TRBV26 to TRBJ2-5; unclear D gene. In germline, CDR1 is KGHPV, CDR2 FQNQEV (reference sequence). V lost 3 bases and J 5 bases, leaving 6 bases between the germline ends. This CDR3 contains 12 residues. The DNA read from the CDR3 is TGTGCCAGCAGTCTTGAGGGAGACACCCAGTAC. Translating gives CASSLEGDTQY. The entire CDR3 protein is CASSLEGDTQYF. Variable domain in full (rest from reference TRBV26 and TRBJ2-5): NSKVIQTPRYLVKGQGQKAKMRCIPEKGHPVVFWYQQNKNNEFKFLINFQNQEVLQQIDMTEKRFSAECPSNSPCSLEIQSSEAGDSALYLCASSLEGDTQYFGPGTRLLVL.

As regards this clone: The germline and genes are mouse ones. The read terminates 1 residue ahead of where the CDR3 ends, so the germline J gene completes it. This sequence joins TRBV23 and TRBJ2-4; whether TRBD2, the table's D call, matches the DNA was not checked. CDR1 is KGHTA and CDR2 is FQNQQP in the germline V gene. The CDR3 extends over 15 amino acids. The CDR3 DNA, read in part, is TGCTCCAGCAGTCAAGACTGGGGTAGTCAAAACACCTTGTAC. It specifies CSSSQDWGSQNTLY. The whole CDR3 sequence reads CSSSQDWGSQNTLYF.

This clone was observed a few times. These gene names are mouse names. The missing CDR3 end, 1 residue past where the read stops, is filled in from the germline J gene. The chain uses TRBV26 and TRBJ2-7; 9 nucleotides line up with TRBD2. Germline CDR1 KGHPV, CDR2 FQNQEV (reference sequence). Germline trimming cut 8 bases from V and 7 bases from J; bases unmatched to any gene: 3. This CDR3 contains 11 residues. The CDR3 sequence is CASGLGWEQYF. The CDR3 bases that were read are TGTGCCAGCGGACTGGGGTGGGAACAGTAC.

In this sample, this clone turned up a few times. The gene names given are mouse names. The read stops 1 residue short of the end of the CDR3; the missing end is completed from the germline J gene. V and J are TRBV14 and TRBJ1-5, with D perhaps matching TRBD1 (6 bases). The CDR3 runs to 13 residues. Trimming removed 7 bases at V and 1 base at J, with 9 bases between. CDR1 is SGHDT, CDR2 FRDEAV, per germline. The sequenced part of the CDR3 DNA is TGTGCCAGCTCCAGGGGCAACAACCAGGCTCCGCTT. Translating gives CASSRGNNQAPL. In full, the CDR3 is CASSRGNNQAPLF. The full variable domain, its missing parts supplied by reference TRBV14 and TRBJ1-5, is EAGVTQSPRYAVLQEGQAVSFWCDPISGHDTLYWYQQPRDQGPQLLVYFRDEAVIDNSQLPSDRFSAVRPKGTNSTLKIQSAKQGDTATYLCASSRGNNQAPLFGEGTRLSVL.

Note on this clone: The gene names given are mouse names. The sequenced fragment ends 1 residue before the CDR3 boundary, so the rest is inferred from the germline J gene. The chain joins TRBV26 to TRBJ2-1; 9 nucleotides agree with TRBD1. CDR1 and CDR2 (germline): KGHPV, FQNQEV (reference sequence). This CDR3 has 13 amino acids. The V segment lost 8 bases and the J segment 3 bases; nucleotides outside the gene matches: 2. The DNA read from the CDR3 is TGTGCCAGCCAGACAGGGGGCTATGCTGAGCAGTTC. Protein sequence: CASQTGGYAEQF. The full CDR3 protein is CASQTGGYAEQFF.

Comments on this clone: Genes and germline are mouse. The CDR3 end lies 1 residue beyond the end of the read and is filled in from the germline J gene. The genes are TRBV26 and TRBJ1-6; the D is unclear. TRBJ1-6 has ORF status, its function being uncertain. This CDR3 is built from 14 residues. V was pared by 4 bases and J by 0 bases, with 4 bases between. Germline values: CDR1 KGHPV, CDR2 FQNQEV (reference sequence). CDR3 sequence reads: CASSQGSYNSPLYF. The part of the CDR3 DNA that was read is TGTGCCAGCAGTCAGGGTTCCTATAATTCGCCCCTCTAC.

This clone was observed a few times. The genes are named according to mouse. The read terminates 1 residue before the CDR3 end, so the remaining end is supplied by the germline J gene. V and J are TRBV26 and TRBJ2-7; TRBD1 agrees at 8 bases. This CDR3 has 11 amino acids. Germline V gives CDR1 KGHPV, CDR2 FQNQEV (reference sequence). Unmatched junction bases numbered 2, after V lost 9 bases and J lost 4 bases. The CDR3 loop reads CASRTGYEQYF. Incomplete CDR3 DNA: TGTGCCAGTCGGACAGGGTATGAACAGTAC.

Turning to this clone: The genes and germline here are from mouse. The read terminates 1 residue before the CDR3 end, so the remaining end is supplied by the germline J gene. This chain links TRBV26 with TRBJ2-7; the match to TRBD1 covers 7 bases. V was clipped by 0 bases and J by 1 base; unmatched bases: 0. Per germline, CDR1 KGHPV and CDR2 FQNQEV (reference sequence). The CDR3 covers 14 residues. The CDR3 region is CASSLSTGSYEQYF. Partial CDR3 DNA: TGTGCCAGCAGTCTGTCGACAGGGTCCTATGAACAGTAC.

In the case of this clone: Gene names follow the mouse nomenclature. The read terminates 1 residue ahead of where the CDR3 ends, so the germline J gene completes it. The rearrangement joins TRBV26 to TRBJ2-7, with 9 bases that match TRBD1. The CDR3 consists of 12 residues. Per germline, CDR1 KGHPV and CDR2 FQNQEV (reference sequence). Germline trimming cut 6 bases from V and 7 bases from J; bases unmatched to any gene: 4. The CDR3 DNA, read in part, is TGTGCCAGCAGACAGGGGGCGGGGGAACAGTAC. Amino acid sequence: CASRQGAGEQY. The entire CDR3 protein reads CASRQGAGEQYF.

Of note for this clone: Gene names are the mouse ones. The read comes to an end 1 residue before the CDR3 does, leaving the germline J gene to fill in the end. The J gene is TRBJ2-5, the V gene TRBV23; the table's TRBD2 call for D was not verified on the DNA. The length of the CDR3 is 14 residues. Germline V gives CDR1 KGHTA, CDR2 FQNQQP. The part of the CDR3 DNA that was read is TGCTCCAGCAGTCAAGAAACTGGGGAAGACACCCAGTAC. It is translated as CSSSQETGEDTQY. The CDR3 reads in full as CSSSQETGEDTQYF.

As concerns this clone: The gene names here belong to mouse. The read finishes 1 residue shy of the CDR3 end, and the germline J gene is used to complete it. The rearrangement uses TRBV31 and TRBJ1-1; D gene unclear. Deletions cut 1 base from V and 4 bases from J, with 4 bases between. Germline V lookup: CDR1 GKSSPN, CDR2 SITVG. The CDR3 spans 11 residues. The covered CDR3 bases are TGTGCCTGGAGTCCAGGCACAGAAGTCTTC. It specifies CAWSPGTEVF. The entire CDR3 is CAWSPGTEVFF.

This clone was seen more than once but under ten times. Mouse gene names and germline throughout. The missing CDR3 end, 1 residue past where the read stops, is filled in from the germline J gene. J is TRBJ1-1 and V is TRBV29, with D uncertain. There are 12 residues in the CDR3. V was cut by 5 bases and J by 3 bases, with 7 bases left in between. Germline CDR1 MSHET, CDR2 SYDVDS. CDR3 DNA, as far as it was read: TGTGCTAGCAGTCCACGGGACACAGAAGTCTTC. It encodes CASSPRDTEVF. The whole CDR3 region reads CASSPRDTEVFF.

Remarks on this clone: The gene symbols are mouse symbols. The read ends 1 residue shy of where the CDR3 ends; the end is completed using the germline J gene. The chain links TRBV12-2 to TRBJ2-5; tentatively, D is TRBD1 or TRBD2 (6 bases each). The CDR3 loop spans 14 amino acids. V dropped 1 base and J dropped 0 bases, with 7 bases sitting between them. Germline V gene data show CDR1 as SGHLS and CDR2 as HYDKME. The CDR3 bases that were read are TGTGCCAGCTCTCTGGGGGCTAACCAAGACACCCAGTAC. Residues: CASSLGANQDTQY. The complete CDR3 sequence is CASSLGANQDTQYF.